This T cell receptor beta chain was profiled in a study of molecular identifiers for immune sequencing clone quantification. Preparation of the bulk TCR libraries relied on previously described methods and listed TCR primers. MiXCR was run by TCRdb on the PCR reads, yielding one entry per CDR3 protein. The sample yields hundreds of thousands of distinct CDR3 sequences, 25% seen once. The source is a human donor in good health. Some libraries in this study had Jurkat cell RNA spiked in. The material sequenced was naive CD8+ T cells from blood, with Jurkat cell RNA spiked in. Subset meaning: FACS-sorted CD8+CD4-CCR7+CD45RA+ naive T cells.

The CDR3 nucleotides are TGTGCCTGGAGTTCAACGGATACCGGGGAGCTGTTTTTT. Encoded protein: CAWSSTDTGELFF. The chain carries TRBV30 and TRBJ2-2, with D unresolved. This CDR3 comprises 13 residues. V lost 2 bases and J 5 bases, leaving 9 bases between the germline ends. Per the germline V gene, CDR1 is GTSNPN and CDR2 is SVGIG (reference sequence).